The sequence of this T cell receptor (beta chain) was determined in a study of spatial heterogeneity in lung cancer. TCRdb reprocessed the 5' RACE reads via MiXCR and lists one record per CDR3 protein. This table holds about 120,000 distinct CDR3 sequences, 12% found once. Trimming removed 1 base from V and 9 bases from J, with 10 bases in between. The CDR3 has 14 amino acids. CDR1 and CDR2 from the germline V gene are LNHNV and YYDKDF (reference sequence). Indicated time point: blood at routine non-recurrence follow-up after resection. Tumor, nontumor lung or frozen PBMC supplied whole RNA that was sequenced unsorted.

Sequencing used PBMCs, obtained at follow-up. The gene calls are TRBV15 and TRBJ1-6; no clear D. The clonotype originates from a male donor with early-stage non-small cell lung cancer. The CDR3 protein is CATSRVTSSSPLHF. The CDR3 DNA sequence: TGTGCCACCAGCAGAGTTACCTCTTCTTCACCCCTCCACTTT.